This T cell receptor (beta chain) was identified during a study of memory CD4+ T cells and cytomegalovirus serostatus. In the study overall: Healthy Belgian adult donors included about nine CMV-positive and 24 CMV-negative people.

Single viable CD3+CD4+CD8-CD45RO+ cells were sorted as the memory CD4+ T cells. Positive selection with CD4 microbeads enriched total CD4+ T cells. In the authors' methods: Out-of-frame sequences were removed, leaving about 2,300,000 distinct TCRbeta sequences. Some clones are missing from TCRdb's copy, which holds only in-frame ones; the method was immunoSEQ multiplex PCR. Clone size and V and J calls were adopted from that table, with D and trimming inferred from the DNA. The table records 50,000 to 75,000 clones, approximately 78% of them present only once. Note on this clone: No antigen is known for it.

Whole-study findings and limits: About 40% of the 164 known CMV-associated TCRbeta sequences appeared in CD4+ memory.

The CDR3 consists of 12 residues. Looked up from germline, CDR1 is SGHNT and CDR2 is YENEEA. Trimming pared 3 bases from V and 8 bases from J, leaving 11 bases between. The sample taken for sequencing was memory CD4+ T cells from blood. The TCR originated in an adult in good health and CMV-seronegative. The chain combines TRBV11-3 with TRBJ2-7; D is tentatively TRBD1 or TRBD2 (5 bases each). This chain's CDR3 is CASSLDRGQQYF. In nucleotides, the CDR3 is TGTGCCAGCAGCTTGGACCGGGGACAGCAGTACTTC.